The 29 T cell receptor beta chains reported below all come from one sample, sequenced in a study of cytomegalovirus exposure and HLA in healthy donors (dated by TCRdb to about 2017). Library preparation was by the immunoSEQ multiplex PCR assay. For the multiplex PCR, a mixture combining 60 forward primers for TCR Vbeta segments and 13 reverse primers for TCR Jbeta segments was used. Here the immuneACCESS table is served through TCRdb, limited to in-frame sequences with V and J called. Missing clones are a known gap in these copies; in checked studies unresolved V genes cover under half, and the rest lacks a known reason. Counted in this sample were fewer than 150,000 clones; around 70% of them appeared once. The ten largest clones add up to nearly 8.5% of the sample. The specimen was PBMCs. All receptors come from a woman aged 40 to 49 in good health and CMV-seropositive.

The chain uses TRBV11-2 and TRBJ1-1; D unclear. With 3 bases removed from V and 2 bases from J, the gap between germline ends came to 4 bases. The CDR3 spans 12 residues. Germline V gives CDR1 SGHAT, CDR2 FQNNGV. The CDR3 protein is CASSFRNTEAFF. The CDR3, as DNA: TGTGCCAGCAGCTTCAGAAACACTGAAGCTTTCTTT.

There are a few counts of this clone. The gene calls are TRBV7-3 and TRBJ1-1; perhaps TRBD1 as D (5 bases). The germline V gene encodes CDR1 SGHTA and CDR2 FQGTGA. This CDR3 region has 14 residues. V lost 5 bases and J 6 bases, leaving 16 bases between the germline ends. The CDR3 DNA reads TGTGCCAGCAGCCCTACCTCGGGAGGGGCTGAAGCTTTCTTT. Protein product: CASSPTSGGAEAFF.

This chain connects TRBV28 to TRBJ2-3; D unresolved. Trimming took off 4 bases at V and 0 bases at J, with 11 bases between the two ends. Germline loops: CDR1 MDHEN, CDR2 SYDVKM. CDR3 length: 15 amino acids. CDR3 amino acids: CASSYGASSTDTQYF. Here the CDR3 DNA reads TGTGCCAGCAGTTACGGAGCTTCTAGCACAGATACGCAGTATTTT.

DNA of the CDR3: TGTGCCAGCCTGGACAGGTTTTACACTGAAGCTTTCTTT. It translates to CASLDRFYTEAFF. The J gene is TRBJ1-1, the V gene TRBV2; 7 bases map to TRBD1. With 8 bases clipped from V and 3 bases from J, the junction kept 6 bases outside the gene matches. This CDR3 is built from 13 residues. CDR1 is SNHLY, CDR2 FYNNEI, per germline.

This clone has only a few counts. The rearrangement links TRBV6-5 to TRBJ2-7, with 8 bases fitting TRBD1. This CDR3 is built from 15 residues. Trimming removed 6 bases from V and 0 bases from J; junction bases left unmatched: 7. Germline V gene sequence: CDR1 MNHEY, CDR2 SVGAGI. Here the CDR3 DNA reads TGTGCCAGCAGCGACCTGGGACAGGCCTCCTACGAGCAGTACTTC. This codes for CASSDLGQASYEQYF.

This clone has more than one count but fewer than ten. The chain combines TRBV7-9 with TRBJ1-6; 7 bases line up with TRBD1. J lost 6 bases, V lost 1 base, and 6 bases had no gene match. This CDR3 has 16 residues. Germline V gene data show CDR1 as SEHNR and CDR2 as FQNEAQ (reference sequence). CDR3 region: CASSLDWAGGNSPLHF. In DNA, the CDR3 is TGTGCCAGCAGCTTAGATTGGGCAGGGGGTAATTCACCCCTCCACTTT.

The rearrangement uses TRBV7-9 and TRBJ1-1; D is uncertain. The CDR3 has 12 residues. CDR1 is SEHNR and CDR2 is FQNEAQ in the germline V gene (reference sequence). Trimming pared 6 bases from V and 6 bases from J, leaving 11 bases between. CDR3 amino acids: CASSRLTPEAFF. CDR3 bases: TGTGCCAGCAGTCGGTTGACACCTGAAGCTTTCTTT.

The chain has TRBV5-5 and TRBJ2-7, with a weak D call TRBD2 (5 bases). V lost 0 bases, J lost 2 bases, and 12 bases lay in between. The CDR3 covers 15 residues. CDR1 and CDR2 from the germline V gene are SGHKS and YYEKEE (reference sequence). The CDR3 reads CASSLEPGSAYEQYF. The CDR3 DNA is TGTGCCAGCAGCTTGGAACCGGGATCCGCCTACGAGCAGTACTTC.

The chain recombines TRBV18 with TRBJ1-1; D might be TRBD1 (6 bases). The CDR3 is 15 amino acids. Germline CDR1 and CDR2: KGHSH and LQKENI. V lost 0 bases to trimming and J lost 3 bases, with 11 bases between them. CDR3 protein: CASSPPKGGDTEAFF. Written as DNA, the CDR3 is TGTGCCAGCTCACCACCGAAAGGGGGGGACACTGAAGCTTTCTTT. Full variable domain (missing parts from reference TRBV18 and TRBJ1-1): NAGVMQNPRHLVRRRGQEARLRCSPMKGHSHVYWYRQLPEEGLKFMVYLQKENIIDESGMPKERFSAEFPKEGPSILRIQQVVRGDSAAYFCASSPPKGGDTEAFFGQGTRLTVV.

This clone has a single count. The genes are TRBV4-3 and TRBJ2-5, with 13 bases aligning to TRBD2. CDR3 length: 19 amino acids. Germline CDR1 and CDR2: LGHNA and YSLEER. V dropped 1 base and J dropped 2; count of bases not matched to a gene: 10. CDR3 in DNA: TGCGCCAGCAGCCAAGTAGTCCCTTCGACTAGCGGGGGGCAAGAGACCCAGTACTTC. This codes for CASSQVVPSTSGGQETQYF.

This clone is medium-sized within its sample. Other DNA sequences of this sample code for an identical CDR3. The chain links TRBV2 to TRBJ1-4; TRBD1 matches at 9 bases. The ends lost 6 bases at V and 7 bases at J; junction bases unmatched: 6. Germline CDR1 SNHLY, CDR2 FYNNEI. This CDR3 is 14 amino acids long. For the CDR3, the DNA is TGTGCCAGCAGCCCGGGACAGGGCGTTGAAAAACTGTTTTTT. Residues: CASSPGQGVEKLFF.

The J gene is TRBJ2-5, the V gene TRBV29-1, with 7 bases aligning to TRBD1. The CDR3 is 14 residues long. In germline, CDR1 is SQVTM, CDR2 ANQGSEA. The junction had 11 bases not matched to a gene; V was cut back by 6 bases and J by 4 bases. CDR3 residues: CSVKRSRDRETQYF. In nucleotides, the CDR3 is TGCAGCGTAAAACGTAGCCGGGACAGAGAGACCCAGTACTTC.

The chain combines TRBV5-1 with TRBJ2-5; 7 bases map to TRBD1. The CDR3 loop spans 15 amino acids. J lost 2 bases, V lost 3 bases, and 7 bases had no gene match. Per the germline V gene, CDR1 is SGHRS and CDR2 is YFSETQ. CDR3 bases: TGCGCCAGCAGCTGGCCCGGACAGGAGCAAGAGACCCAGTACTTC. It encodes CASSWPGQEQETQYF.

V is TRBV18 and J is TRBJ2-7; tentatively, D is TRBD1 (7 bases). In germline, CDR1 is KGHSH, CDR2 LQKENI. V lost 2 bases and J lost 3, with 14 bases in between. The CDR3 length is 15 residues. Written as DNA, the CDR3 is TGTGCCAGCTCACCATCGGCAGGGGGGATCTACGAGCAGTACTTC. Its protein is CASSPSAGGIYEQYF.

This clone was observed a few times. The CDR3 nucleotides are TGTGCCAGCAGCCAAGATGTTGCAGGGGGACAAGAGACCCAGTACTTC. The encoded protein is CASSQDVAGGQETQYF. The rearrangement joins TRBV14 to TRBJ2-5, with 7 bases that match TRBD1. The CDR3 has 16 residues. Trimming took 0 bases from V and 2 from J; bases not matched to a gene: 6. Germline loops: CDR1 SGHDN, CDR2 FVKESK.

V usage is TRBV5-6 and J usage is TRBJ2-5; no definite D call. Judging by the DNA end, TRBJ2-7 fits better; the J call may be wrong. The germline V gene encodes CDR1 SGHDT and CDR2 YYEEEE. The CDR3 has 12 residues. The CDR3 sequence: CASSSVTYEQYF. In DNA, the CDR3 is TGTGCCAGCAGCTCGGTTACCTACGAGCAGTACTTC.

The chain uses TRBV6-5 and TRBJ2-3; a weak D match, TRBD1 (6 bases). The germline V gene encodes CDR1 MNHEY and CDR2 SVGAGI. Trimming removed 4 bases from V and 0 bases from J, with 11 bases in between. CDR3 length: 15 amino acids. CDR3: CASSSRGTSTDTQYF. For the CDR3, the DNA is TGTGCCAGCAGTTCTCGTGGGACAAGCACAGATACGCAGTATTTT.

This CDR3 is CASISLSGGLNEQFF. Written as DNA, the CDR3 is TGTGCCAGCATATCTCTAAGCGGGGGGTTGAATGAGCAGTTCTTC. This sequence joins TRBV6-5 and TRBJ2-1, with 9 nucleotides matching TRBD2. CDR3 length: 15 residues. After removal of 7 bases from V and 7 bases from J, the junction contained 11 bases not matched to a gene. CDR1 is MNHEY and CDR2 is SVGAGI in the germline V gene.

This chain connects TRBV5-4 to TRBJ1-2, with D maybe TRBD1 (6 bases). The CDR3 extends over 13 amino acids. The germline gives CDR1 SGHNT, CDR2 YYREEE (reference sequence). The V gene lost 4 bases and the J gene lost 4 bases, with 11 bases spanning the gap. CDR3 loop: CASSLDSFYGYTF. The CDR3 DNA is TGTGCCAGCAGCCTGGACAGCTTCTATGGCTACACCTTC.

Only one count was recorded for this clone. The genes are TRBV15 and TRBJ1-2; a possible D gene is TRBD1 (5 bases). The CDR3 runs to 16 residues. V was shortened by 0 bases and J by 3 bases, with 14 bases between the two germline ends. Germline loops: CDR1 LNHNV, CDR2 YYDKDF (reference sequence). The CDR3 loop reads CATSRDRGGNDYGYTF. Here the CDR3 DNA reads TGTGCCACCAGCAGAGACCGGGGGGGTAACGACTATGGCTACACCTTC. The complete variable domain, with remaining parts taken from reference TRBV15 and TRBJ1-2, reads DAMVIQNPRYQVTQFGKPVTLSCSQTLNHNVMYWYQQKSSQAPKLLFHYYDKDFNNEADTPDNFQSRRPNTSFCFLDIRSPGLGDTAMYLCATSRDRGGNDYGYTFGSGTRLTVV.

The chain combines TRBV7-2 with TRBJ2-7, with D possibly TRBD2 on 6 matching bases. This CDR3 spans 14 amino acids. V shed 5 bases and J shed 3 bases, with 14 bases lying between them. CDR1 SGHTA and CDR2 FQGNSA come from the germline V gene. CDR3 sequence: CASSRRDGLYEQYF. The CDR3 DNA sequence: TGTGCCAGCAGCCGGCGGGACGGACTCTACGAGCAGTACTTC.

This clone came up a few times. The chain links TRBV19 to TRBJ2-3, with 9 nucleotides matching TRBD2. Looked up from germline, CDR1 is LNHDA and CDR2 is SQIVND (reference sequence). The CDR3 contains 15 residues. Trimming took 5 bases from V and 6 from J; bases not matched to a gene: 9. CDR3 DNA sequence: TGTGCCAGTAGTGGAAGGAAGCGGGGGGCTGATACGCAGTATTTT. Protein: CASSGRKRGADTQYF.

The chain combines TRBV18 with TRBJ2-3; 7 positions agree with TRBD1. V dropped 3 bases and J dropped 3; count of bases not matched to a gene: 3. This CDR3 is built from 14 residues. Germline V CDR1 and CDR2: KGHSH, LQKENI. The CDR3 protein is CASSPDRVTDTQYF. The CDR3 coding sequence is TGTGCCAGCTCACCCGACAGGGTAACAGATACGCAGTATTTT. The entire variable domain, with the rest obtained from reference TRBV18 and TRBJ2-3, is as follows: NAGVMQNPRHLVRRRGQEARLRCSPMKGHSHVYWYRQLPEEGLKFMVYLQKENIIDESGMPKERFSAEFPKEGPSILRIQQVVRGDSAAYFCASSPDRVTDTQYFGPGTRLTVL.

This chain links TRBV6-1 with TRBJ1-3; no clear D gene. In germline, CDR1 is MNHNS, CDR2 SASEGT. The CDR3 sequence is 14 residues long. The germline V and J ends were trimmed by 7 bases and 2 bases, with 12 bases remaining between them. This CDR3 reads CASTPEGTGNTIYF. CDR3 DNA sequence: TGTGCCAGCACCCCAGAGGGTACTGGAAACACCATATATTTT.

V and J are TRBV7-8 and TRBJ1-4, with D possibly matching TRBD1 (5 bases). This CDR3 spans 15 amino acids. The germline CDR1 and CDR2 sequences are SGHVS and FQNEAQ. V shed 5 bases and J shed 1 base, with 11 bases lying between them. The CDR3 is CASSGREGTNEKLFF. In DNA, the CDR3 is TGTGCCAGCAGCGGCAGGGAGGGAACTAATGAAAAACTGTTTTTT.

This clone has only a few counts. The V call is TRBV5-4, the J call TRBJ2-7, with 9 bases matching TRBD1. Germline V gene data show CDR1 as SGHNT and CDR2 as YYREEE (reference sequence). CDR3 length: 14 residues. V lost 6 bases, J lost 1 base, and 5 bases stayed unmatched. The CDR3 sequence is CASIRDRGSYEQYF. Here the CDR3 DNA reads TGTGCCAGCATCCGAGACAGGGGGTCCTACGAGCAGTACTTC.

The CDR3 reads CASSLQTSGGFDTQYF. CDR3 in DNA: TGCGCCAGCAGCCTTCAGACTAGCGGGGGGTTTGATACGCAGTATTTT. The J gene is TRBJ2-3, the V gene TRBV4-3, with TRBD2 matching over 13 bases. The CDR3 contains 16 residues. Germline loops: CDR1 LGHNA, CDR2 YSLEER. V was pared by 4 bases and J by 6 bases, with 7 bases of the junction left unmatched.

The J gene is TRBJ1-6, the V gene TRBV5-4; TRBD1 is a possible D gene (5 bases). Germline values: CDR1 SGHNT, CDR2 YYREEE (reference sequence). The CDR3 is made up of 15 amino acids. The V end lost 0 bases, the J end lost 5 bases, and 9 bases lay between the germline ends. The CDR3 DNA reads TGTGCCAGCAGCTTGGGACAGAGCAATAATTCACCCCTCCACTTT. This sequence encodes CASSLGQSNNSPLHF.

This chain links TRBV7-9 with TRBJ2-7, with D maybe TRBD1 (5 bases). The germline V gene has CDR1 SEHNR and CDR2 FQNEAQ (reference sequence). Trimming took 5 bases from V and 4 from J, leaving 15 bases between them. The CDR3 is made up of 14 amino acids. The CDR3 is CASSPIRENYEQYF. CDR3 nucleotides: TGTGCCAGCAGCCCTATCAGGGAAAATTACGAGCAGTACTTC. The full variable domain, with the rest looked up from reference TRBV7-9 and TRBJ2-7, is DTGVSQNPRHKITKRGQNVTFRCDPISEHNRLYWYRQTLGQGPEFLTYFQNEAQLEKSRLLSDRFSAERPKGSFSTLEIQRTEQGDSAMYLCASSPIRENYEQYFGPGTRLTVT.